A single sample is the source of the 20 T cell receptor beta chains below, sequenced in a study of T cells in Graves' hyperthyroidism and ophthalmopathy. Amplification yielded TCR beta CDR3 regions, with RNA transcripts as the source. TCR CDR3 underwent first-round RT-PCR with the HTBI primer set. TCRdb re-called the multiplex PCR reads through MiXCR, storing one row per CDR3 protein. The table has 640,000 or so distinct CDR3 sequences, 14% to 15% seen once. The sample consisted of blood. The receptors originated from a woman in her forties with Graves' ophthalmopathy.

The CDR3 DNA reads TGTGCCAGCAGTTCCCCCACAGGGCTCGAGCAGTACTTC. Protein product: CASSSPTGLEQYF. The chain couples TRBV28 to TRBJ2-7; a possible D gene is TRBD1 (6 bases). This CDR3 has 13 amino acids. The germline V gene encodes CDR1 MDHEN and CDR2 SYDVKM. The germline V and J ends were trimmed by 4 bases and 6 bases, with 13 bases remaining between them.

This chain connects TRBV14 to TRBJ1-6, with D possibly TRBD1 on 5 matching bases. This CDR3 has 15 amino acids. CDR1 and CDR2 from the germline V gene are SGHDN and FVKESK. Trimming took off 1 base at V and 7 bases at J, with 11 bases between the two ends. The CDR3 DNA reads as TGTGCCAGCAGCCAAGCGACAGAGGGGAATTCACCCCTCCACTTT. This codes for CASSQATEGNSPLHF.

This clonotype showed up just a few times. This chain joins TRBV30 and TRBJ2-5, with 9 bases fitting TRBD2. CDR3 length: 14 residues. Per germline, CDR1 GTSNPN and CDR2 SVGIG (reference sequence). The V and J ends lost 2 bases and 4 bases, in that order; junction bases with no gene match: 5. Written as DNA, the CDR3 is TGTGCCTGGAGTCAGACTAGCGGAGGAGAGACCCAGTACTTC. Translated: CAWSQTSGGETQYF.

This clonotype was seen ten or more times. V gene TRBV7-3 combines with J gene TRBJ2-2, with 7 bases lining up with TRBD2. The CDR3 loop spans 13 amino acids. V lost 5 bases to trimming and J lost 8 bases; unmatched junction nucleotides: 5. Germline V lookup: CDR1 SGHTA, CDR2 FQGTGA. The CDR3 region is CASSPREGGELFF. The CDR3 nucleotides read TGTGCCAGCAGCCCAAGGGAGGGGGGGGAGCTGTTTTTT.

The chain carries TRBV7-4 and TRBJ1-1; D not certain. This CDR3 comprises 11 residues. From germline, CDR1 is SGHVT and CDR2 SQSDAQ. The V end lost 3 bases, the J end lost 7 bases, and 6 bases lay between the germline ends. The CDR3 here is CASSFYGEAFF. Here the CDR3 DNA reads TGTGCCAGCAGCTTTTACGGTGAAGCTTTCTTT.

A note on this clonotype: A much more abundant neighbour one base away suggests this may be a read error. The chain combines TRBV12-3 or TRBV12-4 with TRBJ1-1; the match to TRBD1 covers 7 bases. CDR3 length equals 14 residues. CDR3 region: CASSRHRGLIEALF. CDR3 DNA: TGTGCCAGCAGCCGACACAGGGGATTGATTGAAGCTCTCTTT.

This clonotype was observed at least ten times. The chain recombines TRBV28 with TRBJ1-5; TRBD1 is a possible D gene (6 bases). Deletions cut 5 bases from V and 8 bases from J, with 31 bases between. This CDR3 spans 19 amino acids. The germline CDR1 and CDR2 sequences are MDHEN and SYDVKM. As DNA, the CDR3 is TGTGCCAGCAGTCCAGCCGTATCAGTGCGGGGGCGGCGGTTTGAGCCCCAGCATTTT. Translated: CASSPAVSVRGRRFEPQHF.

This clonotype was counted many times. The chain recombines TRBV5-1 with TRBJ2-5; 9 bases line up with TRBD1. CDR1 and CDR2 (germline): SGHRS, YFSETQ. Trimming cost V 3 bases and J 5 bases; bases outside gene matches: 14. This CDR3 spans 17 amino acids. CDR3 region: CASSSGTGKLRTETQYF. For the CDR3, the DNA is TGCGCCAGCAGCTCCGGGACAGGGAAACTCCGGACGGAGACCCAGTACTTC.

This clonotype was seen at least ten times. The chain's CDR3 is CAISEKKRQGQMNTEAFF. In DNA, the CDR3 is TGTGCCATCAGTGAAAAAAAAAGACAGGGACAGATGAACACTGAAGCTTTCTTT. This chain joins TRBV10-3 and TRBJ1-1; 7 bases map to TRBD1. Germline lookup yields CDR1 ENHRY and CDR2 SYGVKD. This CDR3 has 18 amino acids. Unmatched junction bases numbered 13, after V lost 3 bases and J lost 0 bases.

This clonotype has only a few counts. This chain links TRBV5-1 with TRBJ2-6; 8 bases line up with TRBD1. Losses at the gene ends were 1 base for V and 0 bases for J; bases not matched to a gene: 9. The CDR3 extends over 19 amino acids. The germline V gene has CDR1 SGHRS and CDR2 YFSETQ. The CDR3 DNA reads as TGCGCCAGCAGCTTGAGAGAGGCAGGGGGCTCCTCTGGGGCCAACGTCCTGACTTTC. As protein: CASSLREAGGSSGANVLTF.

The chain recombines TRBV7-8 with TRBJ1-2, with TRBD1 matching over 9 bases. After removal of 4 bases from V and 8 bases from J, the junction contained 8 bases not matched to a gene. The germline V gene encodes CDR1 SGHVS and CDR2 FQNEAQ. This CDR3 region has 14 residues. Here the CDR3 DNA reads TGTGCCAGCAGCTCTGGACAGGGGAGGAAAGGCTACACCTTC. Encoded protein: CASSSGQGRKGYTF.

This clonotype was recorded at least ten times. V usage is TRBV29-1 and J usage is TRBJ2-5; no reliable D call. Germline V lookup: CDR1 SQVTM, CDR2 ANQGSEA. With 6 bases removed from V and 5 bases from J, the gap between germline ends came to 13 bases. This CDR3 has 12 amino acids. In DNA form, the CDR3 reads TGCAGCGTCCAACTGGAGTGGGAGACCCAGTACTTC. It encodes CSVQLEWETQYF.

In its sample, this clonotype was seen many times. This rearrangement joins TRBV11-3 to TRBJ2-4; TRBD1 is a possible D gene (6 bases). V dropped 4 bases and J dropped 3 bases, with 13 bases sitting between them. The CDR3 contains 15 residues. CDR1 is SGHNT, CDR2 YENEEA, per germline. CDR3 residues: CASSSRGTLKNIQYF. In DNA, the CDR3 is TGTGCCAGCAGCTCTAGGGGGACCCTCAAAAACATTCAGTACTTC.

This clonotype was seen repeatedly, ten times or more. Relative to the germline gene, one junction end is altered; a read error may explain this. This sequence joins TRBV24-1 and TRBJ2-5; possibly TRBD1 for D (6 bases). Germline CDR1 KGHDR, CDR2 SFDVKD. The CDR3 runs 14 residues. DNA of the CDR3: TGTGCCACCAGTGATTCCCAACAGGGAGAGACTCAGTACTTC. It encodes CATSDSQQGETQYF.

The V call is TRBV10-2, the J call TRBJ2-2; 7 bases fit TRBD2. The CDR3 is 17 residues long. The V gene's germline CDR1 is WSHSY and CDR2 SAAADI. Losses at the gene ends were 11 bases for V and 4 bases for J; bases not matched to a gene: 19. The CDR3 DNA reads as TGCGCCGCCGGTGGGTTGTCGGCGGGAGAGGGCACCGGGGAGCTGTTTTTT. Its protein product is CAAGGLSAGEGTGELFF.

This clonotype appeared many times. The J gene is TRBJ1-1, the V gene TRBV20-1; D remains ambiguous. The germline V gene has CDR1 DFQATT and CDR2 SNEGSKA (reference sequence). The CDR3 length is 12 residues. The V gene lost 3 bases and the J gene lost 1 base, with 6 bases spanning the gap. CDR3 in amino acids: CSARFWNTEAFF. DNA for the CDR3: TGCAGTGCTAGGTTCTGGAACACTGAAGCTTTCTTT.

This clonotype was seen ten or more times. The V call is TRBV28, the J call TRBJ1-2, with 9 positions matching TRBD1. V was pared by 3 bases and J by 7 bases, with 6 bases of the junction left unmatched. The CDR3 runs 14 residues. Germline V lookup: CDR1 MDHEN, CDR2 SYDVKM. In nucleotides, the CDR3 is TGTGCCAGCAGTTTGGGGGACAGGGTTGGTGGCTACACCTTC. Amino acids: CASSLGDRVGGYTF.

The chain has TRBV20-1 and TRBJ1-1; 7 nucleotides agree with TRBD1. Germline CDR1 is DFQATT and CDR2 is SNEGSKA (reference sequence). J lost 0 bases, V lost 4 bases, and 5 bases had no gene match. The CDR3 totals 14 residues. In DNA, the CDR3 is TGCAGTGCTACCCAGGGACAGTTGAACACTGAAGCTTTCTTT. It translates to CSATQGQLNTEAFF.

This clonotype was counted many times. CDR3 in amino acids: CASAAGEALAKNIQYF. The CDR3 DNA reads as TGTGCCAGCGCCGCAGGCGAGGCCCTAGCCAAAAACATTCAGTACTTC. The chain combines TRBV6-5 with TRBJ2-4; no reliable D call. The CDR3 is 16 residues long. Looked up from germline, CDR1 is MNHEY and CDR2 is SVGAGI. Trimming pared 8 bases from V and 0 bases from J, leaving 17 bases between.

This clonotype showed up many times. V gene TRBV6-2 or TRBV6-3 combines with J gene TRBJ2-7, with D tentatively TRBD2 (5 bases). This CDR3 is 14 amino acids long. Germline assignment: CDR1 MNHEY and CDR2 SVGEGT. The V end was cut by 8 bases, the J end by 2 bases, with 16 bases between. CDR3 nucleotides: TGTGCCAGCCGAGGGCAGCGAGAAACCTACGAGCAGTACTTC. Amino acid sequence: CASRGQRETYEQYF.